This is a list of T cell receptor beta chains from one sample in a study of blood T cell repertoires in COVID-19. Assay used: immunoSEQ multiplex PCR; TCRdb lists only in-frame clones, some missing. Of some 150,000 clones listed, around four fifths are singletons. Sample: PBMCs or T cells enriched from blood (not recorded which). Source of these receptors: a woman aged 40 to 50 who had recovered from COVID-19. Both conserved end residues are part of each CDR3. Fields, in order: clone size, V gene, D gene, J gene, CDR3 DNA, CDR3 protein. A D gene is named only where the DNA matches it firmly. Rows may omit the clone size; those that give it use once, few, many or a size class.

abundance: -
v_gene: TRBV7-8
d_gene: TRBD1
j_gene: TRBJ1-2
CDR3nt: TGTGCCAGCAGCGGACTGTCCGGGACAGCTCGTTTCATTTCCTATGGCTACACCTTC
CDR3aa: CASSGLSGTARFISYGYTF

abundance: many
v_gene: TRBV6-1
d_gene: -
j_gene: TRBJ1-1
CDR3nt: TGTGCCAGCAGTGAAGAAATGGAGGGTTTCACTGAAGCTTTCTTT
CDR3aa: CASSEEMEGFTEAFF

abundance: -
v_gene: TRBV2
d_gene: TRBD1
j_gene: TRBJ2-1
CDR3nt: TGTGCCAGCAAGTTGGACAGGGGGCATGGAGATGAGCAGTTCTTC
CDR3aa: CASKLDRGHGDEQFF

abundance: once
v_gene: TRBV7-2
d_gene: -
j_gene: TRBJ1-5
CDR3nt: TGTGCCAGCGGAGCCCGGGGTCTCCAGCCCCAGCATTTT
CDR3aa: CASGARGLQPQHF

abundance: -
v_gene: TRBV10-3
d_gene: -
j_gene: TRBJ2-1
CDR3nt: TGTGCCATCAGTGAGTCTAGTGAGCAGTTCTTC
CDR3aa: CAISESSEQFF

abundance: -
v_gene: TRBV30
d_gene: TRBD2
j_gene: TRBJ2-2
CDR3nt: TGTGCCTGGAGCGAAACGGGACTAGCGGGAGAGCTGTTTTTT
CDR3aa: CAWSETGLAGELFF

abundance: -
v_gene: TRBV19
d_gene: TRBD1
j_gene: TRBJ1-2
CDR3nt: TGTGCCAGTAGTATGGGCCGGGACAGAAGGCCGCGCTATGGCTACACCTTC
CDR3aa: CASSMGRDRRPRYGYTF

abundance: -
v_gene: TRBV5-1
d_gene: -
j_gene: TRBJ1-3
CDR3nt: TGCGCCAGCAGCTTGGGAGCAGACTTCGGAAACACCATATATTTT
CDR3aa: CASSLGADFGNTIYF

abundance: -
v_gene: TRBV9
d_gene: -
j_gene: TRBJ1-5
CDR3nt: TGTGCCAGCAGCCGATCCCCGTCGGATCAGCCCCAGCATTTT
CDR3aa: CASSRSPSDQPQHF

abundance: -
v_gene: TRBV9
d_gene: -
j_gene: TRBJ2-1
CDR3nt: TGTGCCAGCAGCTTCGGACAGTCTTACTACAATGAGCAGTTCTTC
CDR3aa: CASSFGQSYYNEQFF